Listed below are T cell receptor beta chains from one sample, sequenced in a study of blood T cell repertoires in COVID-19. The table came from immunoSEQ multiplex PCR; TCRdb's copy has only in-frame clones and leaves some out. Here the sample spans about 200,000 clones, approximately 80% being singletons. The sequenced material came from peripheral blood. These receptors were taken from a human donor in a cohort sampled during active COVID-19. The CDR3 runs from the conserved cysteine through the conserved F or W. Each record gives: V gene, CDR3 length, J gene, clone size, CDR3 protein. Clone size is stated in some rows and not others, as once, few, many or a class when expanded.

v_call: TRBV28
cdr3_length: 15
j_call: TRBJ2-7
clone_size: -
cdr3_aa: CASSLWFEGDHEQYF

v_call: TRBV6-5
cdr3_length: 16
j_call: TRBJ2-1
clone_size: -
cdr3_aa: CASSYRGGRARNEQFF

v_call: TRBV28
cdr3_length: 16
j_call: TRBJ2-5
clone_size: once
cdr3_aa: CASSFDRGYHQETQYF

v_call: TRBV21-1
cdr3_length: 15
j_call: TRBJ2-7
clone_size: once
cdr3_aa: CASSKESGRTDEQYF

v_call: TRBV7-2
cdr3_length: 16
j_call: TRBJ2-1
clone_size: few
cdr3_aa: CASSSRGLSSYNEQFF

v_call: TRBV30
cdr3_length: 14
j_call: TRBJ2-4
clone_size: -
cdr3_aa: CAWKEGTYGGIQYF

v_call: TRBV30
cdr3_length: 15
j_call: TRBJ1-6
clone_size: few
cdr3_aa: CAWRFRDRVNSPLHF

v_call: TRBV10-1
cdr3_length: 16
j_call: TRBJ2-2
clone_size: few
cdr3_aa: CASSAKTSGSRGELFF

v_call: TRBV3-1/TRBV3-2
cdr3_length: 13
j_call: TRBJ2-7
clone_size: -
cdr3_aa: CASSQMRSYEQYF

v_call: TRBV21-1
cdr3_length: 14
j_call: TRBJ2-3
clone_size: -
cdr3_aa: CATPQETSTDTQYF

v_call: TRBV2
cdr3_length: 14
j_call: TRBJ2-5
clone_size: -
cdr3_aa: CASSDETFQETQYF

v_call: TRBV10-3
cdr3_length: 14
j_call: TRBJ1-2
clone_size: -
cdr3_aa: CAINSDRGFNGYTF

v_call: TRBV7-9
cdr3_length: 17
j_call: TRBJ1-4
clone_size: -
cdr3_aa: CASSGTGTGGVGEKLFF

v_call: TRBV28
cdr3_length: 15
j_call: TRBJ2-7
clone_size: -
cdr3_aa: CASNDLTGGTYEQYF

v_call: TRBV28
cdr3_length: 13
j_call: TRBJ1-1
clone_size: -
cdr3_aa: CASSLETGGRAFF

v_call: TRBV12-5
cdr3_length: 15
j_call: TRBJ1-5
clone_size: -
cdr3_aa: CASASGRLSNQPQHF

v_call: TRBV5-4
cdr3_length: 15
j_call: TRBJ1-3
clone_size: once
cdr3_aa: CASSLGTGVGNTIYF

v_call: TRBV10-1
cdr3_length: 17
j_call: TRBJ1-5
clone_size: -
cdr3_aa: CASSESRGPGGNQPQHF

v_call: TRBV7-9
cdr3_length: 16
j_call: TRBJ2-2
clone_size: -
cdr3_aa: CASSSVWTGGSGELFF

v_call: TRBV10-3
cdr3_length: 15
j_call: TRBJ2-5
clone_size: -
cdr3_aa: CAISVGPSSQETQYF

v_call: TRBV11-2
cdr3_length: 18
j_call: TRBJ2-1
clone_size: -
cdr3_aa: CASSRLTGGTSSYNEQFF

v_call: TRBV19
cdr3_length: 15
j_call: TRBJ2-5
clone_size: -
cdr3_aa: CASTAGTGYQETQYF

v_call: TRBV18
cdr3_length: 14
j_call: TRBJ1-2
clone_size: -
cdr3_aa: CASSPDRGAYGYTF

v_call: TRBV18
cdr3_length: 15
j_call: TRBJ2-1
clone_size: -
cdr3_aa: CASSPPKGQGDEQFF

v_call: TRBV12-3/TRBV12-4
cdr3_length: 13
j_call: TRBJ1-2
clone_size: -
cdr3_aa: CASRGQADDGYTF

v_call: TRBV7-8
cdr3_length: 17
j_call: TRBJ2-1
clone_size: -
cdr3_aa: CASSLTTLPSSYNEQFF

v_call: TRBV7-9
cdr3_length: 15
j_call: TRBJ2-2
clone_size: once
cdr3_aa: CASSPLLAGAGELFF

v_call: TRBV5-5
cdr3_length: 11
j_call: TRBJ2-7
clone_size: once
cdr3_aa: CASSPNYEQYF

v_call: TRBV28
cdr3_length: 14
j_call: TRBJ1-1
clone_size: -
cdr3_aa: CASSSRHRPTEAFF

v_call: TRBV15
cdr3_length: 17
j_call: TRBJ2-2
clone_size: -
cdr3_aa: CATSRASVSLNTGELFF

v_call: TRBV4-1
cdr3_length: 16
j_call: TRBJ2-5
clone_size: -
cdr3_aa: CASSQLSHRAAETQYF

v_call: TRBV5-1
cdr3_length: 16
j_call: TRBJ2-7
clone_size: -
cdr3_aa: CASSLIPSGASYEQYF

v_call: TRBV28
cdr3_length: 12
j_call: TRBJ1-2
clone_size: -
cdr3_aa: CASSLRGYGYTF

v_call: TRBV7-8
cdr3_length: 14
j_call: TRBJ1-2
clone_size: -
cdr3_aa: CASSRQGKEYGYTF

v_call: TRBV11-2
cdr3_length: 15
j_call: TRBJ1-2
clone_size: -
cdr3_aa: CASSLIGAGDYGYTF

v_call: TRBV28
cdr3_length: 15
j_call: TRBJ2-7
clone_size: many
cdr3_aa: CASSFGRAPTYEQYF

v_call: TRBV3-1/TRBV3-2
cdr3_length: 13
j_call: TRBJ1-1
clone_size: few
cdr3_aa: CASSSQGFPEAFF

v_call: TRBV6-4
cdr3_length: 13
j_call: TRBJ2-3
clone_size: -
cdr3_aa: CASSEQSRDTQYF

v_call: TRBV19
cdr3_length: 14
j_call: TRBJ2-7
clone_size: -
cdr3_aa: CASSRGHASYEQYF

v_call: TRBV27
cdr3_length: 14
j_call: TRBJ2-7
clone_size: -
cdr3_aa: CASSTSGSSYEQYF

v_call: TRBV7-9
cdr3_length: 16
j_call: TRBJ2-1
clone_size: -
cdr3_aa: CASSPRSWSSYNEQFF

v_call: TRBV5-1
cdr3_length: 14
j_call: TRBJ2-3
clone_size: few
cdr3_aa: CASSSGQGTDTQYF

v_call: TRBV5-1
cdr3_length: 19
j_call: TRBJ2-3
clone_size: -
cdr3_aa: CASSPGTGGARKTTDTQYF

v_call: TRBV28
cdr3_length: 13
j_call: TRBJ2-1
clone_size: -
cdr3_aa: CASRMSSYNEQFF

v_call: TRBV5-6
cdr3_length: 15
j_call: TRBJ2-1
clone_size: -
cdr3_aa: CASSLGTDSYNEQFF

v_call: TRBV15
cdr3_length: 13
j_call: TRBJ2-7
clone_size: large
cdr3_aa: CATSRGRSYEQYF

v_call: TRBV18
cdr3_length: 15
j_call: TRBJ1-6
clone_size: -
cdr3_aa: CASSPLARGDSPLHF

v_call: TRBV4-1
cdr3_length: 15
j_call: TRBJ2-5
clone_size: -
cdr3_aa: CASSQQGDRAETQYF

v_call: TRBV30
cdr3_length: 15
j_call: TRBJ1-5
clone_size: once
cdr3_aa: CAWKLGTGSNQPQHF

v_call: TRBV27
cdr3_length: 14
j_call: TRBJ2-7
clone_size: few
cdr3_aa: CASSPYSGRGEQYF

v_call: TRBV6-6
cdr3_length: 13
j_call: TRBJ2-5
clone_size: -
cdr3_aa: CASSSWASETQYF

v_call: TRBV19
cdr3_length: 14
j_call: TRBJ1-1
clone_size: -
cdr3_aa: CASSATGVNTEAFF

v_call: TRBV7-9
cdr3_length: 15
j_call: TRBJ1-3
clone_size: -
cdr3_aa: CASSPQGQGGNTIYF

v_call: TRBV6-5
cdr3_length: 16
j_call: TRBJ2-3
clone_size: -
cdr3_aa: CASSYSWTGSTDTQYF

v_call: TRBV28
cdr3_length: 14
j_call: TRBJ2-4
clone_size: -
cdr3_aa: CASRGQGGKNIQYF

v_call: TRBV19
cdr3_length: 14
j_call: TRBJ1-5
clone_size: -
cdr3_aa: CASSMGGLNQPQHF

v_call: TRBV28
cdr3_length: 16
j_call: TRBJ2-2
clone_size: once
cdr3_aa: CASSRRTGGNTGELFF